This TCR beta chain was obtained from a study of response to subunit inactivated influenza vaccine. Study observations and caveats: Authors proposed each seasonal influenza vaccination draws in few new T cells.

Using its own MiXCR run on the RT-PCR reads, TCRdb lists one record per CDR3 protein. The sample consists of about 480,000 distinct CDR3 sequences, 10% to 11% of them appearing once. Of note for this clonotype: Antigen: not known.

This CDR3 comprises 14 residues. J gave up 5 bases and V 4 bases, and 7 bases lay outside the gene matches. Germline-derived CDR1 and CDR2 are SGHDT and YYEEEE. The source is a man between 45 and 60 years old who received an inactivated influenza vaccine. Sequenced here: PBMCs from blood, sampled 35 to 45 days after vaccination. This sequence joins TRBV5-6 and TRBJ1-2, with TRBD1 matching 8 bases. The CDR3 spells CASSEDRGRYGYTF. The CDR3 bases are TGTGCCAGCAGCGAAGACAGGGGCCGTTATGGCTACACCTTC.